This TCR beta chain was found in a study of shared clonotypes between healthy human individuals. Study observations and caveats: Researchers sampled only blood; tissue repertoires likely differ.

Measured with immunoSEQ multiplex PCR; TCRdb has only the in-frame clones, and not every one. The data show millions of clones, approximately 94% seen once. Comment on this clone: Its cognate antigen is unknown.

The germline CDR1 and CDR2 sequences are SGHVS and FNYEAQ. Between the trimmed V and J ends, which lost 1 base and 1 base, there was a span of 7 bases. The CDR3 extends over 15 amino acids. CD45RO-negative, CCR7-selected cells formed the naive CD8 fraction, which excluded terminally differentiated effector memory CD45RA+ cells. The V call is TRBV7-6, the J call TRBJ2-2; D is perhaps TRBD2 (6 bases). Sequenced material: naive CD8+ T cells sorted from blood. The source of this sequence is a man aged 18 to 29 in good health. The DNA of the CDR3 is TGTGCCAGCAGCTTAGAAGCGGGGAACACCGGGGAGCTGTTTTTT. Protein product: CASSLEAGNTGELFF.